One and the same sample provided the 2 T cell receptor beta chains below, sequenced in a study of response to subunit inactivated influenza vaccine. TCRdb redid the calling of the RT-PCR reads with MiXCR, one entry per CDR3 protein. The table shows roughly 290,000 distinct CDR3 sequences, with 21% occurring only once. Material: PBMCs from blood, obtained about 20 months after vaccination. The receptors derive from a man in his fifties or sixties who received an inactivated influenza vaccine.

The sample holds a few counts of this clonotype. The chain has TRBV20-1 and TRBJ2-3; the D gene is possibly TRBD1 (5 bases). The CDR3 length is 12 residues. The V and J ends lost 3 bases and 4 bases respectively, with 8 bases between them. Germline CDR1 and CDR2: DFQATT and SNEGSKA (reference sequence). CDR3 nucleotides: TGCAGTGCTAGGTGGGGCCCAGATACGCAGTATTTT. This codes for CSARWGPDTQYF.

A few counts support this clonotype. The V and J genes are TRBV27 and TRBJ1-6; tentatively, D is TRBD1 (5 bases). Germline CDR1 and CDR2: MNHEY and SMNVEV (reference sequence). V was shortened by 6 bases and J by 7 bases, with 10 bases between the two germline ends. The CDR3 length is 13 residues. Here the CDR3 reads CASRGLKNSPLHF. In nucleotides, the CDR3 is TGTGCCAGCAGGGGGCTGAAGAATTCACCCCTCCACTTT.